This T cell receptor (beta chain) was captured by sequencing in a study of blood T cell repertoires in COVID-19. This clone came up many times. V lost 3 bases, J lost 3 bases, and 5 bases stayed unmatched. This CDR3 is built from 14 residues. Germline CDR1 GTSNPN, CDR2 SVGIG (reference sequence). In terms of age and location, participants ranged from roughly 18 to 90 years and lived in about two dozen US areas. Researchers sorted participants into cohorts using their self-reported clinical history. Libraries were prepared by immunoSEQ multiplex PCR; TCRdb keeps only in-frame clonotypes and omits some of them. The sample consists of some 200,000 clones, approximately 85% of them appearing once.

The TCR was taken from a man between 35 and 55 years old who had recovered from COVID-19. Sequenced: PBMCs or T cells enriched from blood (not recorded which). This chain connects TRBV30 to TRBJ2-7; 10 bases are a match to TRBD1. Written as DNA, the CDR3 is TGTGCCTGGAGCCGGGACAGGGGCCTCTACGAGCAGTACTTC. Protein product: CAWSRDRGLYEQYF.